Described below is a single T cell receptor beta chain sequence and its context. Aged 18 to 65, the patients had hyperthyroidism that was newly diagnosed and had lasted under 2 months. CDR1 and CDR2 from the germline V gene are MNHNY and SVGAGI (reference sequence). Trimming took off 2 bases at V and 1 base at J, with 16 bases between the two ends. This CDR3 has 17 amino acids. Researchers amplified the TCR beta CDR3 regions from RNA transcripts. Primed by the HTBI set, a first-round RT-PCR was run on the TCR CDR3. TCRdb processed the multiplex PCR reads anew with MiXCR; each CDR3 protein has one entry. The data show some 300,000 distinct CDR3 sequences, approximately 12% seen once. The sample belongs to a study of T cells in Graves' hyperthyroidism and ophthalmopathy.

Input material: blood. This TCR derives from a woman in her twenties or thirties with Graves' hyperthyroidism that later progressed to Graves' ophthalmopathy. This chain links TRBV6-6 with TRBJ2-3; perhaps TRBD2 as D (5 bases). The CDR3 nucleotides are TGTGCCAGCAGTTACGGGCGGACTCGCCTTCGCACAGATACGCAGTATTTT. Translating it yields CASSYGRTRLRTDTQYF.